This T cell receptor (beta chain) emerged from a study of cytomegalovirus exposure and HLA in healthy donors. Amplification used 60 Vbeta primers and 13 Jbeta primers. The data were produced by immunoSEQ multiplex PCR, yet TCRdb's version contains in-frame clones alone and is incomplete. Found here are some 250,000 clones, more than 75% of them singletons; the top ten hold 5% to 6%. Of note for this clone: Its antigen is not identified.

Whole-study results and caveats: Immune exposure data for these donors was limited to CMV serostatus.

CDR3 length: 18 amino acids. The germline gives CDR1 MNHEY, CDR2 SMNVEV (reference sequence). The V end lost 4 bases, the J end lost 9 bases, and 30 bases lay between the germline ends. Material for sequencing was PBMCs. This TCR derives from a woman in her forties in good health and CMV-seropositive. The gene calls are TRBV27 and TRBJ2-5, with D possibly matching TRBD1 (6 bases). The CDR3 sequence: CASSSILTLTGNRRSQYF. The CDR3 nucleotides are TGTGCCAGCAGTTCTATACTAACCCTGACAGGAAATCGGAGGTCCCAGTACTTC.